The next 13 T cell receptor beta chains were all read from a single sample in a study of T cell changes during pregnancy in multiple sclerosis. The protocol was immunoSEQ multiplex PCR, while the TCRdb copy is restricted to in-frame clones and leaves out a portion. The data show tens of thousands of clones, almost 95% seen once. The sample consisted of peripheral blood, taken after pregnancy. The receptors here all came from a female donor with multiple sclerosis, enrolled in a pregnancy study.

This chain links TRBV27 with TRBJ1-1; no firm D call. The germline V gene encodes CDR1 MNHEY and CDR2 SMNVEV (reference sequence). This CDR3 comprises 16 residues. V shed 2 bases and J shed 1 base, with 14 bases lying between them. CDR3 coding DNA: TGTGCCAGCAGTTTAAATATCGACCGCGGGAACACTGAAGCTTTCTTT. It translates to CASSLNIDRGNTEAFF.

The chain has TRBV7-3 and TRBJ1-5, with D unclear. Germline values: CDR1 SGHTA, CDR2 FQGTGA. The V gene lost 3 bases and the J gene lost 6 bases, with 9 bases spanning the gap. The CDR3 sequence is 13 residues long. The CDR3 coding sequence is TGTGCCAGCAGCTTCAGACCAGGTCAGCCCCAGCATTTT. It is translated as CASSFRPGQPQHF.

The chain is built from TRBV5-1 and TRBJ1-1, with a possible D match to TRBD1 (6 bases). This CDR3 has 15 residues. The V and J ends lost 0 bases and 1 base respectively, with 10 bases between them. In germline, CDR1 is SGHRS, CDR2 YFSETQ. CDR3 amino acids: CASSLALGANTEAFF. The CDR3 DNA reads as TGCGCCAGCAGCTTGGCGCTGGGGGCGAACACTGAAGCTTTCTTT.

This chain joins TRBV7-9 and TRBJ2-7, with D possibly being TRBD2 (7 bases). Trimming pared 3 bases from V and 11 bases from J, leaving 23 bases between. Germline V gives CDR1 SEHNR, CDR2 FQNEAQ (reference sequence). CDR3 length equals 15 residues. CDR3 loop: CASSLTHGGSGGEYF. Here the CDR3 DNA reads TGTGCCAGCAGCTTGACCCACGGGGGATCGGGGGGCGAGTACTTC. The whole variable domain, remainder taken from reference TRBV7-9 and TRBJ2-7, is DTGVSQNPRHKITKRGQNVTFRCDPISEHNRLYWYRQTLGQGPEFLTYFQNEAQLEKSRLLSDRFSAERPKGSFSTLEIQRTEQGDSAMYLCASSLTHGGSGGEYFGPGTRLTVT.

This chain joins TRBV27 and TRBJ2-7; 8 bases are shared with TRBD1. This CDR3 has 15 residues. Per the germline V gene, CDR1 is MNHEY and CDR2 is SMNVEV (reference sequence). With V trimmed by 2 bases and J by 2 bases, 5 bases remained unmatched. The CDR3 sequence is CASSLDGTGAYEQYF. CDR3 sequence (DNA): TGTGCCAGCAGTTTAGATGGGACAGGAGCCTACGAGCAGTACTTC.

V usage is TRBV7-2 and J usage is TRBJ2-1, with unresolved D. The CDR3 is 11 residues long. Trimming cost V 7 bases and J 8 bases, with 9 bases left between them. The germline V gene encodes CDR1 SGHTA and CDR2 FQGNSA. Here the CDR3 DNA reads TGTGCCAGCACCCTTTCCTATGAGCAGTTCTTC. Protein product: CASTLSYEQFF.

The gene calls are TRBV7-2 and TRBJ2-3; 10 bases match TRBD1. The CDR3 is made up of 16 amino acids. CDR1 is SGHTA and CDR2 is FQGNSA in the germline V gene. With V trimmed by 0 bases and J by 4 bases, 4 bases remained unmatched. As DNA, the CDR3 is TGTGCCAGCAGCTTAGCGCCCGGGACAGGGGCAGATACGCAGTATTTT. Encoded protein: CASSLAPGTGADTQYF.

This chain uses TRBV5-6 with TRBJ1-4; D is unresolved. The V end lost 4 bases, the J end lost 8 bases, and 9 bases lay between the germline ends. The germline gives CDR1 SGHDT, CDR2 YYEEEE. This CDR3 is 12 amino acids long. DNA of the CDR3: TGTGCCAGCAGCCGAGGGTCGGAAAAACTGTTTTTT. It specifies CASSRGSEKLFF. The variable domain in full, with the rest retrieved from reference TRBV5-6 and TRBJ1-4, is DAGVTQSPTHLIKTRGQQVTLRCSPKSGHDTVSWYQQALGQGPQFIFQYYEEEERQRGNFPDRFSGHQFPNYSSELNVNALLLGDSALYLCASSRGSEKLFFGSGTQLSVL.

The chain is built from TRBV6-6 and TRBJ1-2; possibly TRBD1 for D (5 bases). The germline gives CDR1 MNHNY, CDR2 SVGAGI (reference sequence). The CDR3 is 15 amino acids. Trimming took 7 bases from V and 0 from J, leaving 15 bases between them. The CDR3 spells CASIRDRDANYGYTF. The CDR3 region has the DNA TGTGCCAGCATCCGAGACAGAGACGCTAACTATGGCTACACCTTC.

The J gene is TRBJ1-1, the V gene TRBV5-5; D might be TRBD1 (5 bases). V lost 1 base to trimming and J lost 0 bases, with 16 bases between them. The CDR3 totals 17 residues. Germline lookup yields CDR1 SGHKS and CDR2 YYEKEE (reference sequence). Here the CDR3 DNA reads TGTGCCAGCAGCTTGAGTCCCCTGGGACTGATGAACACTGAAGCTTTCTTT. Residues: CASSLSPLGLMNTEAFF.

The chain recombines TRBV23-1 with TRBJ2-7, with 8 bases lining up with TRBD1. TRBV23-1 is sorted into the ORF group, with uncertain function. The CDR3 runs 22 residues. Losses at the gene ends were 2 bases for V and 3 bases for J; bases not matched to a gene: 27. The CDR3 loop reads CASSQPNRMDRESGWPDYEQYF. The CDR3, as DNA: TGCGCCAGCAGTCAACCCAACCGGATGGACAGGGAGAGTGGCTGGCCGGACTACGAGCAGTACTTC.

The gene calls are TRBV29-1 and TRBJ1-2, with 8 bases matching TRBD1. This CDR3 contains 13 residues. The germline V gene has CDR1 SQVTM and CDR2 ANQGSEA. The V gene end was trimmed by 3 bases and the J gene end by 5 bases; junction bases not matched to a gene: 5. The CDR3 nucleotides are TGCAGCGTTGAGGCTCACAGGGGGTATGGCTACACCTTC. It codes for CSVEAHRGYGYTF.

This chain connects TRBV30 to TRBJ1-2, with TRBD1 identical over 7 bases. Germline assignment: CDR1 GTSNPN and CDR2 SVGIG (reference sequence). The CDR3 consists of 11 residues. With V trimmed by 6 bases and J by 6 bases, 4 bases remained unmatched. The CDR3 DNA is TGTGCCTGCTTCAGGGGGAATGGCTACACCTTC. Its translation is CACFRGNGYTF.